These T cell receptor beta chains were read from a single sample in a study of cytomegalovirus exposure and HLA in healthy donors. Some clones are missing from TCRdb's copy, which holds only in-frame ones; the method was immunoSEQ multiplex PCR. The sample contains 260,000 or so clones, 88% of which appear only once. The sequencing sample was made of PBMCs. The source of these receptors is a woman aged 18 to 35 in good health and CMV-seronegative. Both conserved end residues are part of each CDR3. D genes are given only for firm matches. Clone size is shown for a subset of rows, as once, few, many or a class of expanded clone.

16 | TRBJ2-1 | once | TRBV19 | TRBD2 | TGTGCCAGTAGACCTAGAAGCGGGAACTCCTACAATGAGCAGTTCTTC | CASRPRSGNSYNEQFF
20 | TRBJ1-6 | . | TRBV9 | . | TGTGCCAGCAGCGCCCGACAGGCCTTGAAGAGGGGCTCCTATAATTCACCCCTCCACTTT | CASSARQALKRGSYNSPLHF
12 | TRBJ1-1 | . | TRBV11-2 | . | TGTGCCAGCAGCCCCCCCAGGACTGAAGCTTTCTTT | CASSPPRTEAFF
18 | TRBJ2-5 | . | TRBV15 | TRBD2 | TGTGCCACCAGCAGTCGCCGGGGGGGTAGCGGGGGGCAAGAGACCCAGTACTTC | CATSSRRGGSGGQETQYF
14 | TRBJ2-2 | . | TRBV12-5 | . | TGTGCTAGTGGTTCCACCGGAGATTGGGGGGAGCTGTTTTTT | CASGSTGDWGELFF
15 | TRBJ1-2 | . | TRBV7-9 | . | TGTGCCAGCAGCCTAGAACGCGGGGAGTTCTATGGCTACACCTTC | CASSLERGEFYGYTF
14 | TRBJ2-7 | . | TRBV19 | . | TGTGCCAGTAGTCCCAGCGGATCCTCCTACGAGCAGTACTTC | CASSPSGSSYEQYF
16 | TRBJ1-2 | . | TRBV5-1 | . | TGCGCCAGCAGCTCCGGGTTGGTTACCGGCCATGATGGCTACACCTTC | CASSSGLVTGHDGYTF
14 | TRBJ2-7 | few | TRBV27 | . | TGTGCCAGCAAGCAGGGTGTAGTTGGGTACGAGCAGTACTTC | CASKQGVVGYEQYF
15 | TRBJ2-5 | . | TRBV27 | TRBD1 | TGTGCCAGCAGCTACTCCTCTCGGACAGGTGTAACCCAGTACTTC | CASSYSSRTGVTQYF
15 | TRBJ2-4 | . | TRBV7-2 | TRBD2 | TGTGCCAGCAGCCAACGGACTAGCGGGAGGGACATTCAGTACTTC | CASSQRTSGRDIQYF